This TCR beta chain was observed in a study of blood T cell repertoires in COVID-19. Study information: COVID-19 samples collected from the United States, Italy and Spain covered acute and convalescent phases. From T cells, B-cell-depleted T cells, or PBMCs came the material, which was cDNA or gDNA.

Authors' methods: For nucleated cells, counts were estimated from reference gene primer amplification. Using immunoSEQ multiplex PCR, the repertoire was profiled, and TCRdb retains in-frame clones only, with some absent. V and J calls and clone size are those listed in that table; D and trimming were worked out from the DNA. Among about 210,000 clones, 84% were seen once, and the ten largest hold 7.5% to 8%. The CDR3 extends over 15 amino acids. Germline CDR1 DFQATT, CDR2 SNEGSKA (reference sequence). The V gene lost 3 bases and the J gene lost 0 bases, with 12 bases spanning the gap. Sequences were obtained from peripheral blood. This receptor was taken from a woman aged 45-65 years with active or convalescent COVID-19. The chain couples TRBV20-1 to TRBJ2-1; perhaps TRBD1 as D (5 bases). The DNA of the CDR3 is TGCAGTGCTAGTCCGGCCGACAGCTCCTACAATGAGCAGTTCTTC. Translated: CSASPADSSYNEQFF.